This entry is about one TCR beta chain. CDR3 length equals 15 residues. Germline assignment: CDR1 MNHEY and CDR2 SVGAGI. V lost 0 bases to trimming and J lost 1 base, with 10 bases between them. The sample is drawn from a study of blood T cell repertoires in COVID-19. The authors' processing: Quantification of nucleated cells was approximated via reference gene primer amplification. Only in-frame clones appear in the TCRdb table, and some are missing; sequencing was by immunoSEQ multiplex PCR. That table furnishes V, J and clone size, whereas the DNA furnished D and trimming. This repertoire shows almost 350,000 clones, over 85% found once; its top ten account for around 3.9%.

The receptor comes from a woman aged 55-69 years with COVID-19, enrolled during active disease. Sequencing was performed on peripheral blood. The chain carries TRBV6-5 and TRBJ2-7, with D hard to call. Here the CDR3 reads CASSYSPGGSYEQYF. CDR3 DNA sequence: TGTGCCAGCAGTTACTCGCCAGGTGGGTCCTACGAGCAGTACTTC.